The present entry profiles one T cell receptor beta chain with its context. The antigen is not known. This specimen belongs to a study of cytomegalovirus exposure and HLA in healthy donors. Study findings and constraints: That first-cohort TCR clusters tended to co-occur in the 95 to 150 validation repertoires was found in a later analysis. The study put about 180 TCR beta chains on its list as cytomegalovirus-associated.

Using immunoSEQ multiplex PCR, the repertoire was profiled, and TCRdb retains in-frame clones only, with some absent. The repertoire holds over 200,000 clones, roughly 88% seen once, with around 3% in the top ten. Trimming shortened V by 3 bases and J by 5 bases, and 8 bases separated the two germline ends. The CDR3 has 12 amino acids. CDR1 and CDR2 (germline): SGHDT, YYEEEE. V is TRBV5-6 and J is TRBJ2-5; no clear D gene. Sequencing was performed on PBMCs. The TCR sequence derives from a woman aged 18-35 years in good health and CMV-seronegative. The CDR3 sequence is CASSSLGETQYF. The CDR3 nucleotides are TGTGCCAGCAGCTCTCTCGGGGAGACCCAGTACTTC.